This is a list of T cell receptor beta chains from one sample in a study of identical twins. TCRdb reprocessed the 5' RACE reads with MiXCR, giving one entry per CDR3 protein. The profile covers hundreds of thousands of distinct CDR3 sequences, with less than 9% appearing a single time and around 2.1% taken by the ten largest. This sample also appeared in a second study, on yellow fever vaccine responses in identical twins.

Sample: memory (CD45RO+) T cells sorted from blood. These receptors were taken from a woman between 18 and 30 years old in good health. The CDR3 runs from the conserved cysteine through the conserved F or W. D genes are given only for firm matches. Clone sizes are given selectively: once, few, many, or a class where the clone is expanded.

>TRBV2|TRBJ2-1|-|-
CASTQDSNEQFF
TGTGCCAGCACCCAAGACAGCAATGAGCAGTTCTTC
>TRBV12-3/TRBV12-4|TRBJ2-5|TRBD2|many
CASSLVPTSGQETQYF
TGTGCCAGCAGTTTAGTCCCGACTAGCGGGCAAGAGACCCAGTACTTC
>TRBV23-1|TRBJ1-1|TRBD1|once
CASSQSPPRGQGVWTEAFF
TGCGCCAGCAGTCAATCCCCCCCACGAGGGCAGGGGGTATGGACTGAAGCTTTCTTT
>TRBV7-2|TRBJ1-2|TRBD1|few
CASSPAGGVDYGYTF
TGTGCCAGCAGCCCAGCAGGGGGGGTCGACTATGGCTACACCTTC
>TRBV28|TRBJ2-5|-|many
CASSLVRDQETQYF
TGTGCCAGCAGTTTGGTCAGGGACCAAGAGACCCAGTACTTC
>TRBV6-2/TRBV6-3|TRBJ1-4|TRBD1|few
CASRGTGEEKLFF
TGTGCCAGCAGGGGGACAGGGGAAGAAAAACTGTTTTTT
>TRBV20-1|TRBJ2-1|TRBD2|few
CSARVAGAPYNEQFF
TGCAGTGCTAGAGTAGCGGGAGCGCCCTACAATGAGCAGTTCTTC
>TRBV2|TRBJ2-5|TRBD1|-
CASRQGEKETQYF
TGTGCCAGTAGACAGGGGGAAAAAGAGACCCAGTACTTC
>TRBV28|TRBJ1-1|-|few
CASGLYRGNTEAFF
TGTGCCAGCGGTTTATACCGGGGGAACACTGAAGCTTTCTTT
>TRBV13|TRBJ2-1|TRBD2|few
CASSLVGGSLWNEQFF
TGTGCCAGCAGCTTAGTGGGCGGGAGCCTTTGGAATGAGCAGTTCTTC
>TRBV12-3/TRBV12-4|TRBJ2-1|-|many
CASSLRQGNYNEQFF
TGTGCCAGCAGTTTAAGGCAGGGTAACTACAATGAGCAGTTCTTC
>TRBV29-1|TRBJ2-1|TRBD2|many
CSVGPGTSGIFEQFF
TGCAGCGTTGGCCCGGGGACTAGCGGGATTTTCGAGCAGTTCTTC
>TRBV20-1|TRBJ2-6|-|-
CSATSGDPSGANVLTF
TGCAGTGCTACGTCGGGGGACCCCTCTGGGGCCAACGTCCTGACTTTC
>TRBV12-3/TRBV12-4|TRBJ2-3|-|few
CASSFFQGAADTQYF
TGTGCCAGCAGTTTCTTTCAGGGAGCCGCAGATACGCAGTATTTT
>TRBV20-1|TRBJ2-5|TRBD2|few
CSAYTPSSGREVQETQYF
TGCAGTGCCTACACTCCATCCTCAGGGAGGGAAGTACAAGAGACCCAGTACTTC
>TRBV6-1|TRBJ1-2|-|few
CASSEALPVYGYTF
TGTGCCAGCAGTGAAGCTTTGCCAGTTTATGGCTACACCTTC
>TRBV12-3/TRBV12-4|TRBJ2-3|-|many
CASSLWRDGDTQYF
TGTGCCAGCAGTTTGTGGAGGGATGGAGATACGCAGTATTTT
>TRBV2|TRBJ2-1|-|-
CASSEVRGGRSQNNEQFF
TGTGCCAGCAGTGAAGTTAGGGGTGGGCGGAGCCAAAACAATGAGCAGTTCTTC
>TRBV5-6|TRBJ2-5|-|-
CARSTGPGVMETQYF
TGTGCCAGGAGCACCGGGCCAGGGGTCATGGAGACCCAGTACTTC
>TRBV3-1|TRBJ2-7|-|-
CASSQQDIYTGEQYF
TGTGCCAGCAGCCAGCAGGACATTTACACAGGGGAGCAGTACTTC
>TRBV7-2|TRBJ1-2|-|many
CASSLAGLASYGYTF
TGTGCCAGCAGCTTAGCCGGGTTGGCCTCCTATGGCTACACCTTC
>TRBV3-1|TRBJ2-2|TRBD1|many
CASRPYMTGPSNTGELFF
TGTGCCAGCAGACCATATATGACAGGGCCTTCGAACACCGGGGAGCTGTTTTTT
>TRBV28|TRBJ2-3|-|-
CASSSLEYQTDTQYF
TGTGCCAGCAGTTCGCTGGAGTATCAAACAGATACGCAGTATTTT
>TRBV18|TRBJ2-3|-|few
CASSPSEADTQYF
TGTGCCAGCTCACCTTCAGAAGCAGATACGCAGTATTTT
>TRBV6-5|TRBJ1-5|-|-
CASSFSGQPQHF
TGTGCCAGCAGTTTCTCTGGGCAGCCCCAGCATTTT
>TRBV20-1|TRBJ2-2|TRBD2|-
CSARDRLAESTGELFF
TGCAGTGCTAGAGATAGGCTAGCGGAGTCCACCGGGGAGCTGTTTTTT
>TRBV20-1|TRBJ1-3|-|many
CSAREGRASGNTIYF
TGCAGTGCTAGAGAGGGCAGGGCCTCTGGAAACACCATATATTTT
>TRBV10-1|TRBJ2-1|-|-
CASSEKLEAYNEQFF
TGCGCCAGCAGTGAGAAGCTGGAGGCCTACAATGAGCAGTTCTTC
>TRBV20-1|TRBJ2-1|TRBD2|few
CSARASPGGGNEQFF
TGCAGTGCTAGAGCCTCCCCGGGCGGGGGGAATGAGCAGTTCTTC
>TRBV7-9|TRBJ2-1|-|few
CASSLTPRSYNEQFF
TGTGCCAGCAGCTTGACCCCTCGCTCCTACAATGAGCAGTTCTTC
>TRBV6-1|TRBJ2-3|-|few
CASTPQYGGQDTQYF
TGTGCCAGCACCCCCCAGTATGGGGGGCAAGATACGCAGTATTTT
>TRBV6-1|TRBJ1-5|-|many
CASSVGGPSNQPQHF
TGTGCCAGCAGTGTGGGGGGACCCAGCAATCAGCCCCAGCATTTT
>TRBV6-1|TRBJ1-3|-|few
CASRSPGSRDTIYF
TGTGCCAGCAGGTCTCCGGGGTCCAGGGACACCATATATTTT
>TRBV27|TRBJ2-3|-|many
CASSLSGQTKTSTDTQYF
TGTGCCAGCAGTTTATCCGGGCAGACCAAAACCAGCACAGATACGCAGTATTTT
>TRBV7-9|TRBJ1-1|-|many
CASSPLVGDTEAFF
TGTGCCAGCAGCCCCTTGGTAGGGGACACTGAAGCTTTCTTT
>TRBV20-1|TRBJ1-5|TRBD1|few
CSARPGDRGNNQPQHF
TGCAGTGCCCGACCCGGGGACAGGGGTAACAATCAGCCCCAGCATTTT
>TRBV2|TRBJ2-1|TRBD1|few
CASRWTGFGEQFF
TGTGCCAGCAGATGGACAGGGTTTGGGGAGCAGTTCTTC
>TRBV28|TRBJ2-7|TRBD1|few
CASSLFGTATYEQYF
TGTGCCAGCAGTTTATTTGGGACAGCGACCTACGAGCAGTACTTC
>TRBV20-1|TRBJ2-2|TRBD2|many
CSARRLAENTGELFF
TGCAGTGCCCGCCGACTAGCGGAGAACACCGGGGAGCTGTTTTTT
>TRBV5-1|TRBJ1-2|-|few
CASSLVQGLGYTF
TGCGCCAGCAGCTTGGTTCAGGGGCTCGGCTACACCTTC
>TRBV6-2/TRBV6-3|TRBJ1-2|TRBD1|-
CASTIQGDYGYTF
TGTGCCAGCACCATACAGGGGGACTATGGCTACACCTTC
>TRBV7-9|TRBJ2-7|-|many
CASSSGTSGREQYF
TGTGCCAGCAGCTCCGGGACCTCAGGGCGGGAGCAGTACTTC
>TRBV29-1|TRBJ2-3|TRBD2|few
CSVENSGTWGDTQYF
TGCAGCGTTGAGAATAGCGGGACCTGGGGGGATACGCAGTATTTT
>TRBV12-3/TRBV12-4|TRBJ1-5|TRBD1|many
CASSPTGYQPQHF
TGTGCCAGCAGCCCGACAGGGTATCAGCCCCAGCATTTT
>TRBV5-1|TRBJ1-1|-|many
CASSSRNMNTEAFF
TGCGCCAGCAGCTCCAGGAACATGAACACTGAAGCTTTCTTT
>TRBV4-1|TRBJ2-1|TRBD2|many
CASSQDQTSGLGQFF
TGCGCCAGCAGCCAAGATCAAACTAGCGGACTGGGGCAGTTCTTC
>TRBV6-4|TRBJ2-3|-|-
CASSDGTTDTQYF
TGTGCCAGCAGTGACGGGACCACAGATACGCAGTATTTT
>TRBV7-2|TRBJ1-5|TRBD1|many
CASSLGSGGNQPQHF
TGTGCCAGCAGCTTGGGTTCAGGGGGTAATCAGCCCCAGCATTTT
>TRBV5-6|TRBJ1-5|-|few
CASNYWQWGKNQPQHF
TGTGCCAGCAACTATTGGCAGTGGGGGAAGAATCAGCCCCAGCATTTT
>TRBV5-5|TRBJ2-7|TRBD1|-
CASSKNRGLYEQYF
TGTGCCAGCAGCAAAAACAGGGGGCTTTACGAGCAGTACTTC
>TRBV9|TRBJ1-5|-|-
CASSGEPDQPQHF
TGTGCCAGCAGCGGGGAACCTGATCAGCCCCAGCATTTT
>TRBV7-6|TRBJ2-5|TRBD1|many
CASSLDRGRETQYF
TGTGCCAGCAGCTTAGACAGGGGCCGAGAGACCCAGTACTTC